A selection of T cell receptor beta chains follows, all from one sample in a study of OX40 agonist ivuxolimab in advanced cancers. Measured with immunoSEQ multiplex PCR; TCRdb has only the in-frame clones, and not every one. The table records roughly 60,000 clones, 85% to 90% of them present only once. The material was CD4+ or CD8+ T cells sorted from blood, obtained in a trial of the OX40 agonist ivuxolimab. These TCRs come from an adult with an advanced solid tumor such as melanoma, head and neck, liver or kidney cancer. The CDR3 runs from the conserved cysteine through the conserved F or W. Each record gives: clone size, V gene, J gene, D gene, CDR3 protein, CDR3 DNA. A D gene is named only where the DNA matches it firmly. Part of the rows lack a size; the others show once, few, many or a class for expanded clones.

once	TRBV28	TRBJ2-3	NA	CASKLVTDTQYF	TGTGCCAGCAAGTTGGTCACAGATACGCAGTATTTT
NA	TRBV5-1	TRBJ2-5	NA	CASSSATDQETQYF	TGCGCCAGCAGCTCTGCGACAGATCAAGAGACCCAGTACTTC
NA	TRBV5-8	TRBJ1-6	NA	CASSRNTGRGSPLHF	TGTGCCAGCAGCCGGAATACAGGCAGGGGATCACCCCTCCACTTT
NA	TRBV6-5	TRBJ2-3	NA	CASRAPSTDTQYF	TGTGCCAGCAGGGCCCCTAGCACAGATACGCAGTATTTT
NA	TRBV4-3	TRBJ1-4	NA	CASSPRAGQPTNEKLFF	TGCGCCAGCAGCCCCCGGGCAGGGCAACCAACTAATGAAAAACTGTTTTTT
few	TRBV7-9	TRBJ1-1	NA	CASSFSGTNTEAFF	TGTGCCAGCAGCTTTTCAGGGACAAACACTGAAGCTTTCTTT
NA	TRBV28	TRBJ1-1	NA	CASSLGTTLPEAFF	TGTGCCAGCAGTTTAGGGACTACGCTTCCTGAAGCTTTCTTT
once	TRBV11-1	TRBJ1-1	NA	CASSLGRNTEAFF	TGTGCCAGCAGCTTAGGGAGGAACACTGAAGCTTTCTTT
few	TRBV7-9	TRBJ1-1	NA	CASSYTRPRAGHTEAFF	TGTGCCAGCAGCTATACCCGGCCTCGCGCAGGGCACACTGAAGCTTTCTTT
NA	TRBV5-1	TRBJ2-1	TRBD1	CASSFGQAGEQFF	TGCGCCAGCAGCTTCGGACAGGCGGGTGAGCAGTTCTTC
NA	TRBV5-1	TRBJ2-5	TRBD1	CASSLGQGGETQYF	TGCGCCAGCAGCTTGGGACAGGGCGGGGAGACCCAGTACTTC
NA	TRBV7-2	TRBJ1-2	NA	CASSGSAAYTF	TGTGCCAGCAGCGGGTCCGCCGCGTACACCTTC
NA	TRBV7-9	TRBJ1-2	TRBD1	CASSPSGQGGFGYTF	TGTGCCAGCAGCCCCTCGGGACAGGGCGGTTTCGGCTACACCTTC
NA	TRBV5-3	TRBJ1-6	NA	CASSFPPLALHF	TGTGCCAGCAGCTTCCCCCCGTTGGCCCTCCACTTT
NA	TRBV5-6	TRBJ2-1	NA	CASSRAGTYNEQFF	TGTGCCAGCAGCAGGGCGGGGACCTACAATGAGCAGTTCTTC
NA	TRBV11-2	TRBJ1-1	NA	CASSFGLQGTEAFF	TGTGCCAGCAGCTTCGGCCTTCAGGGAACTGAAGCTTTCTTT
NA	TRBV18	TRBJ1-1	TRBD1	CASSSGGLNTEAFF	TGTGCCAGCTCATCAGGGGGCTTGAACACTGAAGCTTTCTTT
NA	TRBV2	TRBJ2-7	TRBD1	CASRVTGGSYEQYF	TGTGCCAGCAGGGTGACAGGGGGCTCCTACGAGCAGTACTTC
once	TRBV4-1	TRBJ2-3	NA	CASRDRWVDTQYF	TGCGCCAGCAGAGACAGGTGGGTGGATACGCAGTATTTT
NA	TRBV12-5	TRBJ1-6	NA	CASVTIGPLHF	TGTGCTAGTGTCACGATCGGACCCCTCCACTTT
NA	TRBV18	TRBJ2-2	NA	CASSPGLGELFF	TGTGCCAGCTCACCAGGCCTCGGGGAGCTGTTTTTT
NA	TRBV28	TRBJ2-2	TRBD2	CASTSLGGGAGELFF	TGTGCCAGCACCTCCCTGGGGGGAGGGGCCGGGGAGCTGTTTTTT
NA	TRBV9	TRBJ1-1	NA	CASSVQAGNTEAFF	TGTGCCAGCAGCGTGCAGGCGGGGAACACTGAAGCCTTCTTT
NA	TRBV5-5	TRBJ1-2	NA	CASSLMSWDAGDYGYTF	TGTGCCAGCAGCTTGATGTCATGGGACGCCGGTGACTATGGCTACACCTTC
NA	TRBV18	TRBJ1-6	TRBD1	CASSRSWDRGNNSPLHF	TGTGCCAGCTCCCGCTCCTGGGACAGAGGCAATAATTCACCCCTCCACTTT
NA	TRBV7-3	TRBJ1-2	NA	CASSLDGTYGYTF	TGTGCCAGCAGCTTAGATGGGACCTATGGCTACACCTTC
NA	TRBV11-1	TRBJ1-2	NA	CASSFTGFGYTF	TGTGCCAGCAGCTTTACAGGGTTTGGCTACACCTTC
NA	TRBV7-7	TRBJ1-5	NA	CASSFDENQPQHF	TGTGCTAGCAGCTTTGACGAAAATCAGCCCCAGCATTTT
once	TRBV7-3	TRBJ2-1	NA	CASSLVSANEQFF	TGTGCCAGCAGCTTGGTCTCTGCCAATGAGCAGTTCTTC
few	TRBV5-1	TRBJ1-1	NA	CASSKERQWGTEAFF	TGCGCCAGCAGCAAAGAAAGACAGTGGGGCACTGAAGCTTTCTTT
NA	TRBV5-4	TRBJ1-1	NA	CASSPDRGRTEAFF	TGTGCCAGCAGCCCCGACAGAGGAAGAACTGAAGCTTTCTTT
NA	TRBV9	TRBJ2-2	NA	CASSVSAGAAGELFF	TGTGCCAGCAGCGTATCCGCAGGGGCGGCCGGGGAGCTGTTTTTT